The 17 T cell receptor beta chains below come from one sample, sequenced in a study of shared clonotypes between healthy human individuals. Measured with immunoSEQ multiplex PCR; TCRdb has only the in-frame clones, and not every one. The sample contains more than 2 million clones, around 95% of which appear only once. Sequencing was carried out using naive CD4+ T cells sorted from blood. As for subset: CD45RA+ positively selected. These receptors originate from a man aged 18 to 35 in good health.

This chain links TRBV4-1 with TRBJ1-4; D is ambiguous. V was shortened by 3 bases and J by 7 bases, with 21 bases between the two germline ends. This CDR3 contains 17 residues. CDR1 is MGHRA, CDR2 YSYEKL, per germline. CDR3 nucleotide sequence: TGCGCCAGCAGCCACTACCCGGGATCGCGGGATGGTGAAAAACTGTTTTTT. Protein: CASSHYPGSRDGEKLFF.

The V gene is TRBV10-3, the J gene TRBJ2-5; no firm D call. Germline CDR1 is ENHRY and CDR2 is SYGVKD. The CDR3 extends over 13 amino acids. V shed 4 bases and J shed 5 bases, with 11 bases lying between them. CDR3: CAISGRLRETQYF. As DNA, the CDR3 is TGTGCCATCAGTGGGCGGCTTAGGGAGACCCAGTACTTC.

This clone was seen once. The chain joins TRBV7-9 to TRBJ2-1; TRBD2 matches at 7 bases. Germline-derived CDR1 and CDR2 are SEHNR and FQNEAQ (reference sequence). The V gene end was trimmed by 4 bases and the J gene end by 7 bases; junction bases not matched to a gene: 4. The CDR3 contains 13 residues. CDR3 loop: CASSSIGGNEQFF. The CDR3 region has the DNA TGTGCCAGCAGCTCAATCGGGGGGAATGAGCAGTTCTTC.

V gene TRBV19 combines with J gene TRBJ2-5; TRBD1 might be the D (6 bases). CDR1 and CDR2 (germline): LNHDA, SQIVND (reference sequence). The CDR3 has 16 residues. Trimming removed 3 bases from V and 1 base from J, with 15 bases in between. Here the CDR3 reads CASSIKTGLLQETQYF. Written as DNA, the CDR3 is TGTGCCAGTAGTATCAAGACAGGATTACTCCAAGAGACCCAGTACTTC.

This rearrangement joins TRBV19 to TRBJ1-5; D is possibly TRBD1 (5 bases). Trimming took 5 bases from V and 2 from J, leaving 19 bases between them. CDR1 is LNHDA and CDR2 is SQIVND in the germline V gene (reference sequence). The CDR3 extends over 17 amino acids. Here the CDR3 reads CASSGSLGGKGNQPQHF. The CDR3 coding sequence is TGTGCCAGTAGTGGATCATTGGGGGGGAAGGGCAATCAGCCCCAGCATTTT.

Remarks on this clone: This CDR3 is also generated by other DNA sequences in the sample. The DNA for the CDR3 is TGTGCCAGCAGCTTAAACCGCGGGAGCACCTACGAGCAGTACTTC. It encodes CASSLNRGSTYEQYF. This chain uses TRBV11-2 with TRBJ2-7, with 7 bases that match TRBD2. The CDR3 consists of 15 residues. The V segment lost 2 bases and the J segment 2 bases; nucleotides outside the gene matches: 6. The V gene's germline CDR1 is SGHAT and CDR2 FQNNGV.

The chain recombines TRBV4-1 with TRBJ2-5; 11 positions agree with TRBD2. Germline CDR1 MGHRA, CDR2 YSYEKL. The V gene end was trimmed by 1 base and the J gene end by 3 bases; junction bases not matched to a gene: 4. The length of the CDR3 is 16 residues. This CDR3 is CASSQVTSGIKETQYF. Here the CDR3 DNA reads TGCGCCAGCAGCCAAGTGACTAGCGGGATAAAAGAGACCCAGTACTTC.

The rearrangement links TRBV9 to TRBJ2-5, with 13 bases fitting TRBD2. With V trimmed by 0 bases and J by 5 bases, 4 bases remained unmatched. Per the germline V gene, CDR1 is SGDLS and CDR2 is YYNGEE. There are 16 residues in the CDR3. CDR3 loop: CASSVGTSGRGETQYF. The CDR3 DNA reads TGTGCCAGCAGCGTAGGGACTAGCGGGAGAGGCGAGACCCAGTACTTC. The whole variable domain, filled in from reference TRBV9 and TRBJ2-5, reads DSGVTQTPKHLITATGQRVTLRCSPRSGDLSVYWYQQSLDQGLQFLIQYYNGEERAKGNILERFSAQQFPDLHSELNLSSLELGDSALYFCASSVGTSGRGETQYFGPGTRLLVL.

The chain joins TRBV4-2 to TRBJ2-5, with D possibly matching TRBD1 (6 bases). This CDR3 comprises 16 residues. V was cut by 0 bases and J by 5 bases, with 16 bases left in between. Germline V gene sequence: CDR1 LGHNA, CDR2 YNFKEQ. CDR3 region: CASSQERGGPGETQYF. CDR3 DNA sequence: TGTGCCAGCAGCCAAGAAAGAGGGGGTCCGGGGGAGACCCAGTACTTC.

This chain connects TRBV7-8 to TRBJ1-5, with 7 bases aligning to TRBD1. The CDR3 runs to 12 residues. Trimming removed 6 bases from V and 12 bases from J; junction bases left unmatched: 8. Germline CDR1 reads SGHVS; CDR2 reads FQNEAQ. The CDR3 reads CASSPWTGGQHF. For the CDR3, the DNA is TGTGCCAGCAGTCCCTGGACAGGCGGCCAGCATTTT.

The rearrangement uses TRBV6-5 and TRBJ1-1; no clear D. Trimming took 0 bases from V and 4 from J, leaving 15 bases between them. From germline, CDR1 is MNHEY and CDR2 SVGAGI. This CDR3 has 16 amino acids. The CDR3 loop reads CASSYSVARFGTEAFF. The DNA of the CDR3 is TGTGCCAGCAGTTACTCGGTTGCCAGGTTTGGCACTGAAGCTTTCTTT.

This chain uses TRBV5-6 with TRBJ1-1; 7 bases map to TRBD1. V shed 3 bases, J shed 0 bases, and the junction held 8 bases outside the gene matches. This CDR3 is 16 amino acids long. The germline V gene encodes CDR1 SGHDT and CDR2 YYEEEE. The CDR3, as DNA: TGTGCCAGCAGCTGGCAAACAGGGGTTGTGAACACTGAAGCTTTCTTT. Protein product: CASSWQTGVVNTEAFF.

The chain uses TRBV9 and TRBJ2-7, with D perhaps assigned TRBD1 or TRBD2 (5 bases each). Per germline, CDR1 SGDLS and CDR2 YYNGEE. The CDR3 covers 15 residues. V lost 0 bases and J lost 2, with 12 bases in between. The CDR3 loop is CASSVDGTSAYEQYF. Written as DNA, the CDR3 is TGTGCCAGCAGCGTAGATGGGACCTCAGCCTACGAGCAGTACTTC.

Concerning this clone: Within the sample, other DNA sequences also encode this same CDR3. The chain joins TRBV18 to TRBJ2-7; 10 bases line up with TRBD2. Looked up from germline, CDR1 is KGHSH and CDR2 is LQKENI. CDR3 length equals 13 residues. The J segment lost 4 bases and the V segment lost 6 bases, leaving 3 bases of the junction unmatched. The CDR3 sequence is CASSRTSGYEQYF. In DNA, the CDR3 is TGTGCCAGCTCCCGGACTAGCGGTTACGAGCAGTACTTC.

The CDR3 here is CASSPWGGSYNEQFF. CDR3 sequence (DNA): TGTGCCAGCAGCCCCTGGGGGGGAAGTTACAATGAGCAGTTCTTC. This rearrangement joins TRBV2 to TRBJ2-1; TRBD2 aligns across 7 bases. The V and J ends lost 6 bases and 4 bases, in that order; junction bases with no gene match: 9. This CDR3 spans 15 amino acids. Germline V gene lookup returns CDR1 SNHLY and CDR2 FYNNEI.

The V and J genes are TRBV2 and TRBJ1-6; D remains unclear. V was trimmed by 3 bases and J by 4 bases, leaving 16 bases between them. This CDR3 region has 17 residues. Germline CDR1 and CDR2: SNHLY and FYNNEI. Here the CDR3 DNA reads TGTGCCAGCAGTGACGGGAACCAAGGGATATATAATTCACCCCTCCACTTT. It yields the protein CASSDGNQGIYNSPLHF.

This clone occurred a few times. The V gene is TRBV2, the J gene TRBJ2-1, with D uncertain. Germline V lookup: CDR1 SNHLY, CDR2 FYNNEI. CDR3 length equals 11 residues. V dropped 0 bases and J dropped 10 bases, with 4 bases sitting between them. CDR3: CASSEAIEQFF. The CDR3 bases are TGTGCCAGCAGTGAAGCTATCGAGCAGTTCTTC.